A selection of T cell receptor beta chains follows, all from one sample in a study of shared clonotypes between healthy human individuals. Produced via immunoSEQ multiplex PCR; TCRdb's table is partial and in-frame only. The profile shows over a million clones, around three quarters of them singletons. Sequencing used memory CD4+ T cells from PBMCs. The receptor set was obtained from a man between 18 and 35 years old in good health. Some clones in this sample may be carry-over from other donors' samples. Each CDR3 is given with its conserved first and last residue. A D gene is named only where the DNA matches it firmly. Clone size, where shown, is once, few, many, or a class for clones that have expanded.

d_call: .
clone_size: .
j_call: TRBJ2-3
v_call: TRBV5-6
cdr3_nt: TGTGCCAGCAGCTTAAACAGGGCCGCAGATACGCAGTATTTT
cdr3_aa: CASSLNRAADTQYF

d_call: .
clone_size: .
j_call: TRBJ2-7
v_call: TRBV7-2
cdr3_nt: TGTGCCAGCAGCTTAGAGACAGACCTCTACGAGCAGTACTTC
cdr3_aa: CASSLETDLYEQYF

d_call: .
clone_size: .
j_call: TRBJ1-2
v_call: TRBV5-4
cdr3_nt: TGTGCCAGCAGCGGGGGACCTAACTATGGCTACACCTTC
cdr3_aa: CASSGGPNYGYTF

d_call: .
clone_size: once
j_call: TRBJ1-2
v_call: TRBV7-8
cdr3_nt: TGTGCCAGCAGCTTAGAAAGTTATGGCTACACCTTC
cdr3_aa: CASSLESYGYTF

d_call: .
clone_size: few
j_call: TRBJ2-2
v_call: TRBV5-1
cdr3_nt: TGCGCCAGCAGCTTGAGGCCCCGCACCGGGGAGCTGTTTTTT
cdr3_aa: CASSLRPRTGELFF

d_call: TRBD2
clone_size: .
j_call: TRBJ2-1
v_call: TRBV7-3
cdr3_nt: TGTGCCAGCAGCTTAAGGACTAGCGGCTACAATGAGCAGTTCTTC
cdr3_aa: CASSLRTSGYNEQFF

d_call: .
clone_size: .
j_call: TRBJ2-7
v_call: TRBV5-1
cdr3_nt: TGCGCCAGCAGCTTGACAGGGGAGGCCTACGAGCAGTACTTC
cdr3_aa: CASSLTGEAYEQYF

d_call: TRBD1
clone_size: .
j_call: TRBJ1-2
v_call: TRBV5-8
cdr3_nt: TGTGCCACCCTTCAGTCAGGGGGCAACTATGGCTACACCTTC
cdr3_aa: CATLQSGGNYGYTF

d_call: .
clone_size: .
j_call: TRBJ1-1
v_call: TRBV11-2
cdr3_nt: TGTGCCAGCAGCTCCCCGGCCCAGTACGAGGAACCGAACACTGAAGCTTTCTTT
cdr3_aa: CASSSPAQYEEPNTEAFF

d_call: TRBD2
clone_size: .
j_call: TRBJ2-1
v_call: TRBV15
cdr3_nt: TGTGCCACCAGCAGAACTGGCACTAGCGAACAACTTCGGGAGCAGTTCTTC
cdr3_aa: CATSRTGTSEQLREQFF

d_call: .
clone_size: .
j_call: TRBJ2-3
v_call: TRBV19
cdr3_nt: TGTGCCAGTAGTACTAACAGAATAAAGGGCCCAACAGATACGCAGTATTTT
cdr3_aa: CASSTNRIKGPTDTQYF

d_call: TRBD2
clone_size: .
j_call: TRBJ2-7
v_call: TRBV5-1
cdr3_nt: TGCGCCAGCAGTGAGGGAGGGCCTAACGAGCAGTACTTC
cdr3_aa: CASSEGGPNEQYF

d_call: .
clone_size: many
j_call: TRBJ2-2
v_call: TRBV7-3
cdr3_nt: TGTGCCAGCAGCCAGTTGGGCGGGACCAACACCGGGGAGCTGTTTTTT
cdr3_aa: CASSQLGGTNTGELFF